This TCR beta chain was retrieved from a study of CD8+CD57+ T cells in acquired aplastic anemia. In the study overall: Sorted CD4+ and CD8+ cells gave a mean 3.2 ug DNA, range about 0.19 to 27.4 ug. Notes on the study in general: Patients and healthy controls showed no significant CD8+ Simpson's diversity difference.

Genomic DNA constituted the template upon which TCR beta VDJ and CDR3 profiling was performed. TCRdb reanalysed the reads using MiXCR and keeps one entry per CDR3 protein. Among tens of thousands of distinct CDR3 sequences listed, approximately 63% were seen once. This clonotype was picked up many times. What it binds is unknown. All sequencing subjects had displayed CD8+CD57+ cell expansion on flow cytometry. The enrolled patients all had severe acquired aplastic anemia. In germline, CDR1 is SNHLY, CDR2 FYNNEI. V was trimmed by 4 bases and J by 4 bases, leaving 25 bases between them. This CDR3 spans 18 amino acids.

J is TRBJ1-1 and V is TRBV2; tentative D call: TRBD1 (6 bases). This receptor was obtained from a human donor with aplastic anemia. The specimen was sorted CD4+, CD8+, or CD8+CD57+ T cells (not recorded which) from PBMCs. The CDR3 reads CASSGDTRTDIRPTEAFF. The CDR3 DNA reads TGTGCCAGCAGTGGGGACACACGGACGGACATCCGGCCCACTGAAGCTTTCTTT.